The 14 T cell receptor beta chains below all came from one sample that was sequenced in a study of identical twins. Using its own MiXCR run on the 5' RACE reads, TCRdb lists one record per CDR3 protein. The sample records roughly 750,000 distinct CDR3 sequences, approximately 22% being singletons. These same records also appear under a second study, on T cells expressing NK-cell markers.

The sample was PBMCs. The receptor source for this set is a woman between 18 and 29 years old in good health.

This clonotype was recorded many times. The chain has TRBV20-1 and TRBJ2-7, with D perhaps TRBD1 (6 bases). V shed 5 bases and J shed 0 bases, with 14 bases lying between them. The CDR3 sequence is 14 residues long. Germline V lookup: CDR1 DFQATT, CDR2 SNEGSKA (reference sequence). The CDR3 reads CSAGGITLSYEQYF. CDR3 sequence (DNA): TGCAGTGCTGGGGGCATCACCCTCTCCTACGAGCAGTACTTC.

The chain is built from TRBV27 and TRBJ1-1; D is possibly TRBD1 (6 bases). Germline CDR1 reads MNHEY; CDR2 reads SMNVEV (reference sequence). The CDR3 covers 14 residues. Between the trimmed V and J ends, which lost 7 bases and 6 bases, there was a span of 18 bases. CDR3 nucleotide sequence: TGTGCCAGCACCGAAGCAAGGGGGTTAGCTGAAGCTTTCTTT. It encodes CASTEARGLAEAFF.

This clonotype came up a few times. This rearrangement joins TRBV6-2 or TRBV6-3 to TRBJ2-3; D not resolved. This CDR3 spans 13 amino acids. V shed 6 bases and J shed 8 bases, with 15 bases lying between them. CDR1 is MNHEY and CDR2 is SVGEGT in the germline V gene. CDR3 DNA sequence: TGTGCCAGCAGCCCTTGGAGTCCGGGTACGCAGTATTTT. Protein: CASSPWSPGTQYF.

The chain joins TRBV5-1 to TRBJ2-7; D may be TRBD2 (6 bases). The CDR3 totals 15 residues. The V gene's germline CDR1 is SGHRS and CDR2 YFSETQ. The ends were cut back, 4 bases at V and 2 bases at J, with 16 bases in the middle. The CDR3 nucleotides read TGCGCCAGCAGCCGAGTTGTGGGACTGCCCTACGAGCAGTACTTC. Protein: CASSRVVGLPYEQYF.

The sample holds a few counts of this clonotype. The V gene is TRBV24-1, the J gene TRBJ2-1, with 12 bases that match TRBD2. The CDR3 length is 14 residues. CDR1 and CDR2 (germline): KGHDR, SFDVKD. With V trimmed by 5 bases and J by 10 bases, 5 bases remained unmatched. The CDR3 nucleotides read TGTGCCACCAGTGCAACTAGCGGGAGGAAAGAGCAGTTCTTC. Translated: CATSATSGRKEQFF.

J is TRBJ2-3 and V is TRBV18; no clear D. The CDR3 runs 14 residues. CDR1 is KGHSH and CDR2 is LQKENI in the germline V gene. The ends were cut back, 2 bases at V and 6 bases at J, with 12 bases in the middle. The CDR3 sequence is CASSPDSPGDTQYF. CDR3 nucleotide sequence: TGTGCCAGCTCACCAGACTCCCCTGGCGATACGCAGTATTTT.

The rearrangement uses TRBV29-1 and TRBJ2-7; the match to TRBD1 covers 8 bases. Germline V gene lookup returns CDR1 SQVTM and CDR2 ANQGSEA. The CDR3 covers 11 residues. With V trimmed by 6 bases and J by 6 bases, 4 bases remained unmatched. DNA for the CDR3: TGCAGCGTAGAAACAGGGGGCGAGCAGTACTTC. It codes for CSVETGGEQYF.

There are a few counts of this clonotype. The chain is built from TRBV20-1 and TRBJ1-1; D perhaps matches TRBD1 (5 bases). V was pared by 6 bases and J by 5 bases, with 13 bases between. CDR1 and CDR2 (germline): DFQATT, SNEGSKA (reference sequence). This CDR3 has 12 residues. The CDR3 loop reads CSARQSTTEAFF. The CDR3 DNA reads TGCAGTGCGCGACAGAGCACGACTGAAGCTTTCTTT.

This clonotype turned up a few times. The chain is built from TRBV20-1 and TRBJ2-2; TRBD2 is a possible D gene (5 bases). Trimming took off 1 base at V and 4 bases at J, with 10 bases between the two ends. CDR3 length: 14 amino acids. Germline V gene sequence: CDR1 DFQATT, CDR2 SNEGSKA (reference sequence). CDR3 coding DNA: TGCAGTGCTAGAGTTCAGAGGGTCACCGGGGAGCTGTTTTTT. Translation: CSARVQRVTGELFF.

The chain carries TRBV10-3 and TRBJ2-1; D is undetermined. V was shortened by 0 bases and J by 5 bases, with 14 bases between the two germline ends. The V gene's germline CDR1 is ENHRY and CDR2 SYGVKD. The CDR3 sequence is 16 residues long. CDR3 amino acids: CAISESLYEPDNEQFF. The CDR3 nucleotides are TGTGCCATCAGTGAGTCTCTTTATGAACCCGACAATGAGCAGTTCTTC.

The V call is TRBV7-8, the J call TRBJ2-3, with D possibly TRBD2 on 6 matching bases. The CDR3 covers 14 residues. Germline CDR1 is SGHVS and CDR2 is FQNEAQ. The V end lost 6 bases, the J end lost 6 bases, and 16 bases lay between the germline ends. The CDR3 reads CASRQRGKPDTQYF. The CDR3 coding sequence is TGTGCCAGCAGACAACGGGGGAAACCGGATACGCAGTATTTT.

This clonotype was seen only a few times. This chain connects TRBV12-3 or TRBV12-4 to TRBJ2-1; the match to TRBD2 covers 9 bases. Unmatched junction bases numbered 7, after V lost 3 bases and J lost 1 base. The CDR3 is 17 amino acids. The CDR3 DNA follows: TGTGCCAGCAGTTTCCAGCGGGAGGCCGATTCCTACAATGAGCAGTTCTTC. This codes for CASSFQREADSYNEQFF.

CDR3 sequence: CASRGGSREGKEQFF. The CDR3 region has the DNA TGTGCCAGCAGAGGTGGCTCCCGAGAAGGGAAAGAGCAGTTCTTC. The gene calls are TRBV7-2 and TRBJ2-1; D ambiguous. This CDR3 has 15 residues. The germline V gene encodes CDR1 SGHTA and CDR2 FQGNSA. V shed 6 bases and J shed 10 bases, with 22 bases lying between them.

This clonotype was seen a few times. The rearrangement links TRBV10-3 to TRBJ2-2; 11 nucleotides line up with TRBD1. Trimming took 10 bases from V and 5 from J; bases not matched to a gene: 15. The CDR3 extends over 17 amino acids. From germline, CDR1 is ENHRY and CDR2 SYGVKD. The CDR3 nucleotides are TGTGCCAGTCAGAAATCCACCGGGACAGGGGGAACCGGGGAGCTGTTTTTT. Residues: CASQKSTGTGGTGELFF.